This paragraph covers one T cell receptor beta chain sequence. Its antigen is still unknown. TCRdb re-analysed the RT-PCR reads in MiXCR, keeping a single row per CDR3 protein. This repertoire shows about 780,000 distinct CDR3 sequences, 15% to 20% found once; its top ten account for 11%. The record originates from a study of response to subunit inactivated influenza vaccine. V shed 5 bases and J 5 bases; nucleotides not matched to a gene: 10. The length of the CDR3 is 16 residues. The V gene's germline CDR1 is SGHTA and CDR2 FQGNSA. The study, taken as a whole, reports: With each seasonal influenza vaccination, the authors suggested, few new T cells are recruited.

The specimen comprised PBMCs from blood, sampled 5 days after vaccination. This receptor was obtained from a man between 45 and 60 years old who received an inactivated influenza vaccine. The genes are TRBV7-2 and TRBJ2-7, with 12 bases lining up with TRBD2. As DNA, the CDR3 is TGTGCCAGCAGCAACCCCGGACTAGCGGGATTTAACGAGCAGTACTTC. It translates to CASSNPGLAGFNEQYF.